The clone carrying this T cell receptor (beta chain) was counted a few times. Its antigen is currently unknown. V lost 6 bases to trimming and J lost 7 bases; unmatched junction nucleotides: 13. The CDR3 is made up of 15 amino acids. TCRdb redid the calling of the reads with MiXCR, one entry per CDR3 protein. The table has approximately 200,000 distinct CDR3 sequences, 22% seen once. The data stem from a study of T cell repertoires in cytomegalovirus infection. Study at large: Shared public TCR beta signatures pointed to both CMV infection and a matching HLA type. Overall study results and limits: Of the TCR beta families, the public ones yielded a cumulative frequency that identified carriers of CMV plus the relevant HLA.

The clonotype comes from a human donor in good health (CMV status not recorded). Some clones in this sample may be carry-over from other donors' samples. The sample was CD8+ T cells from PBMCs. This chain connects TRBV12-3 or TRBV12-4 to TRBJ1-2; 8 nucleotides agree with TRBD1. CDR3 amino acids: CASSYEDRVGFGYTF. CDR3 bases: TGTGCCAGCAGCTACGAGGACAGGGTGGGGTTTGGCTACACCTTC.